This entry features one TCR beta chain sequence. What it recognizes is unknown. TCRdb re-analysed the 5' RACE reads in MiXCR, keeping a single row per CDR3 protein. The sample shows 150,000 to 200,000 distinct CDR3 sequences, 6.5% to 8.5% of them seen only once. The data belong to a study of T cells after yellow fever vaccination. Study-level findings and limits: FACS-sorted repertoires could contain abundant clonotypes contaminating from the bulk population.

The sample here was CD4+ T cells sorted from PBMCs, taken less than 6 days after the first yellow fever vaccination. This clonotype was obtained from a young man who received the YFV17D yellow fever vaccine.

The CDR3 loop is CASSLVRGEIEQYF. CDR3 coding DNA: TGCGCCAGCAGCTTGGTACGGGGAGAGATTGAGCAGTACTTC. This chain connects TRBV5-1 to TRBJ2-7; tentative D call: TRBD2 (5 bases). Trimming removed 0 bases from V and 7 bases from J, with 14 bases in between. The CDR3 sequence is 14 residues long. The germline V gene has CDR1 SGHRS and CDR2 YFSETQ.